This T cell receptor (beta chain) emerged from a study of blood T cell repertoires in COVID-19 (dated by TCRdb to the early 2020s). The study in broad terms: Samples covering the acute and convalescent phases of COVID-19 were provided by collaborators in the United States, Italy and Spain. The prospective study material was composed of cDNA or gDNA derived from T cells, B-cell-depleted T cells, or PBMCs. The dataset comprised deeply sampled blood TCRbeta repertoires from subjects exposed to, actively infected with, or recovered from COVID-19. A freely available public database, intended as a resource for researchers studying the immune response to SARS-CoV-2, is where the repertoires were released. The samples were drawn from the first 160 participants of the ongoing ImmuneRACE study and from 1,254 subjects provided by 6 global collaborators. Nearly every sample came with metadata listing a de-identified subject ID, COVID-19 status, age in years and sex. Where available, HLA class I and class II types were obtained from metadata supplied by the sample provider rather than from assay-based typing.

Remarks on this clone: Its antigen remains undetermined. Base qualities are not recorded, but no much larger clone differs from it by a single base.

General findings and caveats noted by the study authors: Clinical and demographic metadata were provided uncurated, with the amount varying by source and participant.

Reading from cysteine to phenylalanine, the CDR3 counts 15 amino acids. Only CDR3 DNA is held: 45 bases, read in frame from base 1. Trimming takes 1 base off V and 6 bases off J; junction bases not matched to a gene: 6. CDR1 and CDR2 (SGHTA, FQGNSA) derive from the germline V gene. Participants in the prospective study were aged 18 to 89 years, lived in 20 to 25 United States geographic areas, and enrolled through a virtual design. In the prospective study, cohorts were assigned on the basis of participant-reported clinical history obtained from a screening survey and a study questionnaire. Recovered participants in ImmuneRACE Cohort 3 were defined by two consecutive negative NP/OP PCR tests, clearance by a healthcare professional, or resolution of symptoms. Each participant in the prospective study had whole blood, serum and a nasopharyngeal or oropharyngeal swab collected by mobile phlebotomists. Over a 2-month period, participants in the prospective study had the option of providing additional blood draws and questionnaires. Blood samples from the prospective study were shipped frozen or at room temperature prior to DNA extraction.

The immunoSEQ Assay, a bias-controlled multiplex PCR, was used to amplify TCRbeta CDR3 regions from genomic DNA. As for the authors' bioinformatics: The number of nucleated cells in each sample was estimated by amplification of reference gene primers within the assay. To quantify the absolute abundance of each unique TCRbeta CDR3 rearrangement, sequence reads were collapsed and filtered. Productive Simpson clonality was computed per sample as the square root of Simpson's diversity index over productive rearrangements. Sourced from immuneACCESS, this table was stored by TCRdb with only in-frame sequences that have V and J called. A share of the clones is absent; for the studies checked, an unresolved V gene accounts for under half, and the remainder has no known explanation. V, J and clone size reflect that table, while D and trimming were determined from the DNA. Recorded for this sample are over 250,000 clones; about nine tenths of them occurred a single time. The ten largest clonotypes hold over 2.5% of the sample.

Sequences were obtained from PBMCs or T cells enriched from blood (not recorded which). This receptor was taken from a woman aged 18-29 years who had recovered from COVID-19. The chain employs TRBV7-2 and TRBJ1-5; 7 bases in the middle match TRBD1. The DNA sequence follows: TGTGCCAGCAGCTTAGAAATACAGGGGCTTCAGCCCCAGCATTTT. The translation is CASSLEIQGLQPQHF.